The following is a T cell receptor (beta chain) sequence with its context. Its specific antigen is unknown. Per-base quality was not reported, and no clone a single base away is much larger than it. The record originates from a study of cytomegalovirus exposure and HLA in healthy donors (dated by TCRdb to about 2017). General notes on the study: According to an earlier analysis of 587 of the donors, about 179 million T cells yielded 117 million unique TCR beta sequences and roughly 280 Gb of sequence data. In the later analysis, no new phenotypic data were used to find candidate immune exposures; instead, reliance was placed on TCR beta sequences and their occurrence across donors. The T cell repertoires of 550 to 850 subjects were profiled by immunosequencing and related to cytomegalovirus serostatus. The number of donors typed differed by locus, with about 629-630 for A, B, C, DRB1 and DQB1, over 500 for DQA1, nearly 610 for DPA1, and about 450 for DPB1. Donor age, sex, ethnicity and CMV serostatus were compiled together with the repertoire data. To decide whether each TCR beta V gene segment behaved as functional or pseudogenic, an earlier analysis of some 540 of the donors relied on high-throughput TCR beta sequencing. To study patterns of TCR occurrence, a later analysis re-analyzed previously published TCR beta repertoires from around 700 donors and added high-resolution HLA genotyping. In a later genetic analysis, genome-wide SNP genotypes for about 65% of the roughly 670 donors were used, and that subset was treated as a discovery cohort. HLA typing covered class I and class II loci at four-digit resolution. In addition to the first cohort of 666 subjects, a separate validation cohort of approximately 130 different subjects was used. The aim of the study was to test whether cataloging public T cell receptors could identify signatures of past pathogen exposure. Because of strong linkage in the cohort, five DR-DQ haplotypes were treated as single units for association and clustering. Among under 450 genotyped donors of the cohort, an average of 235,054 unique TCR beta nucleotide sequences were sequenced per donor, approximately 20% of them non-productive. High-throughput TCR immunosequencing, statistical association of individual TCRs with disease status, and machine learning were combined to predict cytomegalovirus infection status. An early release covering about 600 HLA-typed donors comprised about 300 gigabases of sequencing data and approximately 80 million unique TCR sequences. All discovery cohort repertoires had been generated on a single sequencing platform. Of the 300 to 500 genotyped donors, 70% to 90% were placed in the genetic ancestry cluster associated with self-reported Caucasian donors.

What the work shows at the level of the full study, not this receptor alone: Presence/absence analyses assumed roughly uniform sequencing depth across donors, an assumption that may not hold. According to a later analysis, parvovirus B19, influenza, CMV and Epstein-Barr virus appeared linked to several top co-occurrence clusters. In a later analysis, the rate of TCR association differed among HLA loci, with DRB1 alleles having the most associated TCRs and HLA-C alleles having the fewest. A later genetic analysis reported fewer N-insertions in productive TCRs among donors in an Asian-associated ancestry cluster than the roughly 640-donor mean. The study listed over 150 TCR beta chains as associated with cytomegalovirus. For the cohort, immune exposure information was limited to CMV serostatus. Because some donors lacked HLA typing at each locus, the association tests relied only on the typed subset. A later genetic analysis associated a missense DCLRE1C variant with V-gene and J-gene trimming of TCR beta chains, and an independent cohort replicated the association. In a later analysis, most CMV-associated TCR beta chains were found to appear HLA-restricted, with HLA associations seemingly driven largely by CMV exposure. When HLA alleles, especially DR and DQ, strongly co-occurred, attributing TCR associations to individual alleles was difficult. In both the original and validation cohorts, the classifier was reported to diagnose cytomegalovirus status with high specificity and sensitivity. In this cohort, only TCR beta chains were sequenced, and detectable features were limited by the absence of alpha or paired-chain data. Because counts were too low, roughly 18 rarely observed V segments, including chromosome 9 orphons, were left out of the earlier analysis of some 600 of the donors. An earlier analysis of approximately 530 of the donors showed that most TCR beta V segments appeared in productive rearrangements either about 90% or about 30% of the time, which broadly matched IMGT annotations. It was suggested by the authors that the approach could potentially be generalized to other disease states and immunological phenotypes. A further reported finding was that TCR beta sequences accurately predicted the HLA-A and HLA-B alleles for most subjects in the first cohort. At a false discovery rate of 0.05, a later analysis linked some 18,000 TCR beta sequences to specific HLA alleles. Most TCR sequences were observed very rarely across donors, whereas some public TCRs were present in many individuals. Correlated functional status among segregating V segments might reflect linkage disequilibrium, but an unknown experimental factor could not be ruled out. The 87-base-pair reads could not distinguish some IMGT-functional V segments, including TRBV6-2 and TRBV6-3, so those segments were excluded. In a later analysis, HLA-associated TCR beta chains were found to be more clonally expanded and to have lower generation probabilities than equally common non-associated chains. A few of the identified cytomegalovirus-associated TCR beta chains were confirmed in vitro to be specific for cytomegalovirus antigens. A group of highly shared sequence variants was considered likely to be a technical artifact of the sequencing pipeline.

Measured from the cysteine to the phenylalanine, the CDR3 is 16 residues long. This entry keeps only the CDR3 DNA: 48 bases, framed from base 1. Trimming takes 7 bases off V and 4 bases off J; junction bases not matched to a gene: 11. Based on the germline V gene, the CDR1 and CDR2 sequences are SGHTA and FQGNSA. Libraries came from the immunoSEQ multiplex PCR assay. For the multiplex PCR, a mixture combining 60 forward primers for TCR Vbeta segments and 13 reverse primers for TCR Jbeta segments was used. A multiplex PCR assay on genomic DNA amplified the CDR3 region of rearranged TCR beta genes. Amplified TCR beta libraries were sequenced as 87-base-pair reads on the Illumina HiSeq System. Under the source paper's analysis protocol: In a later analysis, approximately 74 million unique TCR beta chains were counted across the roughly 670 repertoires, and roughly 11 million of these chains were shared by at least two donors. Raw reads were error-corrected and collapsed into unique sequences by a nearest-neighbor algorithm in which closely related sequences were merged to remove PCR and sequencing errors. To assign V, D and J gene segments, CDR3 sequences were aligned to IMGT reference sequences. For a sequence to be retained, a match of at least six nucleotides was required to both a V gene segment and a J gene segment. A rearrangement was called productive if the CDR3 had no stop codons and remained in frame with V and J, and every other rearrangement was called non-productive. Following IMGT convention, CDR3 was defined as the stretch from the second conserved V-encoded cysteine up to the conserved J-encoded phenylalanine. In an earlier analysis of around 570 of the donors, sequences lacking an unambiguous match to a single V gene segment were excluded. In an earlier analysis of 587 of the donors, V segments were called functional above 56.7% productive rearrangements and were called segregating when the between-donor standard deviation exceeded 5%. To diagnose cytomegalovirus status from the catalog of TCR beta chain sequences, a statistical classification framework was built. In a later analysis, TCR nucleotide sequences were compared against IMGT/GENE-DB human TR gene sequences so that V and J genes could be assigned. The TCRdist pipeline was used in a later analysis to assign CDR3 sequences and most-parsimonious VDJ recombination scenarios. A later analysis defined each TCR beta chain by its CDR3 amino acid sequence plus V-gene family, and excluded reads lacking a unique V-gene family. To address suspected cross-contamination and a sequencing artifact, a later analysis removed 592 highly shared, low-generation-probability nucleotide sequences. In a later analysis, a clonal expansion index was calculated for each public chain from normalized within-repertoire ranks of inferred template counts. Generation probabilities in a later analysis came from a VDJ recombination model fitted to out-of-frame rearrangements, and those results were checked against IGoR. A later analysis scored TCR-TCR, TCR-HLA and TCR-CMV co-occurrence with hypergeometric tests, applying a repertoire-size bias correction to TCR pairs. To estimate false discovery rates, a later analysis permuted the HLA or CMV assignments 20 times. In a later analysis, co-occurring TCRs were grouped with DBSCAN, and TCRdist sequence similarity was added when clustering was performed within HLA-allele-positive subsets. Repertoires with fewer than 30,000 or more than 120,000 public chains, plus five repertoires with anomalous nucleotide sharing, were excluded from co-occurrence clustering. Sourced from immuneACCESS, this table was stored by TCRdb with only in-frame sequences that have V and J called. A share of the clones is absent; for the studies checked, an unresolved V gene accounts for under half, and the remainder has no known explanation. The V and J calls and the clone size are those of that table, but D and trimming were determined from the DNA. Recorded for this sample are about 130,000 clones; around four fifths of them occurred a single time. Roughly 1.5% of the sample goes to the ten largest clones.

The cohort consisted of hundreds of healthy bone marrow donors. At the time of sampling, every cohort member was nominally healthy, though immune exposures that went unrecorded were likely present. The donor tested CMV seronegative and was one of the 352 seronegative cohort members. A peripheral blood sample was provided by each donor, and peripheral blood mononuclear cells were used for TCR beta sequencing. The Qiagen DNeasy Blood Extraction Kit was used to extract genomic DNA from the blood cell samples. This TCR was sampled from a female donor in good health and CMV-seronegative. This chain is built from TRBV7-2 and TRBJ1-5; TRBD1 aligns with 9 central bases. The specimen was PBMCs. The CDR3 reads as follows: CASTHAGTGTNQPQHF. Here is the DNA: TGTGCCAGCACCCATGCAGGGACAGGGACGAATCAGCCCCAGCATTTT.